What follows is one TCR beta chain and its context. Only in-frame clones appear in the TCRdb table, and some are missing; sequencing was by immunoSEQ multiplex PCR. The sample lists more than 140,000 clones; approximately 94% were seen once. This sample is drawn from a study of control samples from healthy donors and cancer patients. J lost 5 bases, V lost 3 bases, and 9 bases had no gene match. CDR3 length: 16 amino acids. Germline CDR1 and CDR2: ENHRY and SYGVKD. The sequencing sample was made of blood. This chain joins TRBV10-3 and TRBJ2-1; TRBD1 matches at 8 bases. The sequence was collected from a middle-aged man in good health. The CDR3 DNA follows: TGTGCCATCAGTGAAACAGGGGGTAAAGGTCACAATGAGCAGTTCTTC. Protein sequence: CAISETGGKGHNEQFF.